The 23 T cell receptor beta chains in this list originate from one sample, sequenced in a study of Ad26.COV2.S vaccination and SARS-CoV-2 variants. Regarding treatment: around 19 received Ad26.COV2.S at low or high dose, single or two shots; about 5 received placebo; per-sample allocation not given. The investigators took samples on day 63 after the first vaccine or placebo injection. Assay: immunoSEQ multiplex PCR; the TCRdb copy retains only in-frame clones and omits some. The sample lists 300,000 to 400,000 clones, around 88% occurring once. The material sequenced was peripheral blood, taken in a trial of Ad26.COV2.S vaccine versus placebo. These receptors all stem from a person between 18 and 60 years old who received the Ad26.COV2.S COVID-19 vaccine or a placebo.

J is TRBJ2-3 and V is TRBV3-1 (or the pseudogene TRBV3-2); D might be TRBD2 (5 bases). CDR1 LGHDT and CDR2 YNNKEL come from the germline V gene (reference sequence). This CDR3 has 15 amino acids. V lost 0 bases and J 6 bases, leaving 13 bases between the germline ends. As DNA, the CDR3 is TGTGCCAGCAGCCAAGATGGAGGTCGGGTGGATACGCAGTATTTT. Amino acids: CASSQDGGRVDTQYF.

This chain uses TRBV9 with TRBJ2-5, with D hard to call. Germline-derived CDR1 and CDR2 are SGDLS and YYNGEE. The CDR3 extends over 14 amino acids. Trimming took off 4 bases at V and 4 bases at J, with 14 bases between the two ends. CDR3 coding DNA: TGTGCCAGCAGCACCCGGGTAACGGGAGAGACCCAGTACTTC. Translated, it gives CASSTRVTGETQYF. Full variable domain (remainder filled in from reference TRBV9 and TRBJ2-5): DSGVTQTPKHLITATGQRVTLRCSPRSGDLSVYWYQQSLDQGLQFLIQYYNGEERAKGNILERFSAQQFPDLHSELNLSSLELGDSALYFCASSTRVTGETQYFGPGTRLLVL.

The chain joins TRBV6-6 to TRBJ1-1, with a possible D match to TRBD1 (6 bases). Between the trimmed V and J ends, which lost 0 bases and 2 bases, there was a span of 13 bases. Germline V lookup: CDR1 MNHNY, CDR2 SVGAGI (reference sequence). This CDR3 comprises 16 residues. The DNA of the CDR3 is TGTGCCAGCAGTTACTCGATCGGGACACAAAACACTGAAGCTTTCTTT. Its translation is CASSYSIGTQNTEAFF.

The chain is built from TRBV6-5 and TRBJ1-6; D is uncertain. Trimming took 0 bases from V and 8 from J, leaving 11 bases between them. The CDR3 is 15 amino acids. Germline-derived CDR1 and CDR2 are MNHEY and SVGAGI. CDR3 sequence reads: CASSYSYGLDSPLHF. For the CDR3, the DNA is TGTGCCAGCAGTTACTCTTATGGGTTAGATTCACCCCTCCACTTT.

The V and J genes are TRBV6-6 and TRBJ1-1; 8 bases are a match to TRBD1. V shed 0 bases and J 5 bases; nucleotides not matched to a gene: 5. The CDR3 consists of 15 residues. Per the germline V gene, CDR1 is MNHNY and CDR2 is SVGAGI (reference sequence). The CDR3 region has the DNA TGTGCCAGCAGTTACTCCGGGACAGGAGGAACTGAAGCTTTCTTT. It yields the protein CASSYSGTGGTEAFF.

CDR3 nucleotides: TGCGCCAGCAGCCAGGGGGGACAGGGTTACGAGCAGTACTTC. Residues: CASSQGGQGYEQYF. The V and J genes are TRBV4-1 and TRBJ2-7; 9 nucleotides match TRBD1. Germline V lookup: CDR1 MGHRA, CDR2 YSYEKL. The CDR3 spans 14 residues. The V gene end was trimmed by 3 bases and the J gene end by 4 bases; junction bases not matched to a gene: 4.

This sequence joins TRBV28 and TRBJ2-5, with a possible D match to TRBD2 (6 bases). The germline gives CDR1 MDHEN, CDR2 SYDVKM. This CDR3 region has 16 residues. V lost 5 bases and J 5 bases, leaving 21 bases between the germline ends. CDR3 in amino acids: CASSPGGASGYETQYF. CDR3 nucleotides: TGTGCCAGCAGTCCAGGAGGGGCCTCAGGATACGAGACCCAGTACTTC.

The gene calls are TRBV3-1 (or the pseudogene TRBV3-2) and TRBJ2-3; D is perhaps TRBD1 or TRBD2 (6 bases each). Germline-derived CDR1 and CDR2 are LGHDT and YNNKEL (reference sequence). The V and J ends lost 3 bases and 1 base respectively, with 8 bases between them. The CDR3 consists of 14 residues. In DNA, the CDR3 is TGTGCCAGCAGCCAGGGGGGCGGCACAGATACGCAGTATTTT. It encodes CASSQGGGTDTQYF.

The rearrangement links TRBV6-2 or TRBV6-3 to TRBJ2-3, with 10 bases identical to TRBD2. This CDR3 is 16 amino acids long. CDR1 and CDR2 from the germline V gene are MNHEY and SVGEGT. After removal of 5 bases from V and 6 bases from J, the junction contained 11 bases not matched to a gene. The CDR3 DNA follows: TGTGCCAGCAGTCCCCGAAGCGGGGGGGCATATGATACGCAGTATTTT. Translation gives CASSPRSGGAYDTQYF.

The V call is TRBV7-9, the J call TRBJ1-2; weak D call: TRBD1 (5 bases). There are 14 residues in the CDR3. V lost 7 bases and J lost 4, with 16 bases in between. Germline V gene sequence: CDR1 SEHNR, CDR2 FQNEAQ (reference sequence). CDR3 loop: CASNSEGIAYGYTF. The CDR3, as DNA: TGTGCCAGCAACTCAGAGGGGATCGCCTATGGCTACACCTTC.

The gene calls are TRBV3-1 (or the pseudogene TRBV3-2) and TRBJ2-7, with TRBD2 matching 9 bases. The V segment lost 4 bases and the J segment 5 bases; nucleotides outside the gene matches: 3. Germline V CDR1 and CDR2: LGHDT, YNNKEL (reference sequence). This CDR3 is built from 13 residues. Written as DNA, the CDR3 is TGTGCCAGCAGCCCTAGCGGGACAGACGAGCAGTACTTC. Translated: CASSPSGTDEQYF.

The chain combines TRBV4-3 with TRBJ2-1, with 9 bases identical to TRBD2. Germline assignment: CDR1 LGHNA and CDR2 YSLEER. The CDR3 has 18 residues. V shed 4 bases, J shed 4 bases, and the junction held 14 bases outside the gene matches. The CDR3 region has the DNA TGCGCCAGCAGCCCAATCAGCTCCGGGACTAGCAGATACAATGAGCAGTTCTTC. It is translated as CASSPISSGTSRYNEQFF.

The J gene is TRBJ1-4, the V gene TRBV11-1, with 11 bases aligning to TRBD1. This CDR3 spans 16 amino acids. The germline V gene encodes CDR1 SGHAT and CDR2 FQDESV (reference sequence). V was pared by 4 bases and J by 8 bases, with 9 bases of the junction left unmatched. CDR3 DNA sequence: TGTGCCAGCAGCTCGGACAGGGGGCAAGTATGGGAAAAACTGTTTTTT. Protein product: CASSSDRGQVWEKLFF.

The rearrangement links TRBV19 to TRBJ2-5, with a possible D match to TRBD2 (5 bases). The CDR3 consists of 14 residues. The ends were cut back, 4 bases at V and 2 bases at J, with 11 bases in the middle. Germline V gives CDR1 LNHDA, CDR2 SQIVND (reference sequence). CDR3: CASSTIEGQETQYF. In nucleotides, the CDR3 is TGTGCCAGTAGTACGATAGAGGGACAAGAGACCCAGTACTTC.

The chain employs TRBV6-2 or TRBV6-3 and TRBJ2-2; no clear D gene. V dropped 5 bases and J dropped 1 base, with 14 bases sitting between them. Germline CDR1 and CDR2: MNHEY and SVGEGT. The CDR3 covers 16 residues. In nucleotides, the CDR3 is TGTGCCAGCAGTCAACCGTACGCGAGGAACACCGGGGAGCTGTTTTTT. As protein: CASSQPYARNTGELFF.

The chain couples TRBV27 to TRBJ2-3; TRBD2 aligns across 9 bases. The CDR3 consists of 15 residues. Germline V gives CDR1 MNHEY, CDR2 SMNVEV (reference sequence). Trimming cost V 6 bases and J 4 bases; bases outside gene matches: 8. CDR3 sequence reads: CASSRRAGGADTQYF. In nucleotides, the CDR3 is TGTGCCAGCAGCCGCCGAGCGGGGGGAGCAGATACGCAGTATTTT.

J is TRBJ1-1 and V is TRBV5-5; D ambiguous. Between the trimmed V and J ends, which lost 0 bases and 0 bases, there was a span of 6 bases. This CDR3 comprises 14 residues. Looked up from germline, CDR1 is SGHKS and CDR2 is YYEKEE (reference sequence). DNA for the CDR3: TGTGCCAGCAGCTTGGGGCCGATGAACACTGAAGCTTTCTTT. It is translated as CASSLGPMNTEAFF.

This chain links TRBV5-6 with TRBJ2-2; TRBD1 might be the D (5 bases). V was clipped by 3 bases and J by 1 base, with 22 bases between them. The germline gives CDR1 SGHDT, CDR2 YYEEEE. CDR3 size: 19 residues. This chain's CDR3 is CASSSQRIFATVNTGELFF. The CDR3 nucleotides are TGTGCCAGCAGCTCCCAGCGTATTTTCGCGACAGTGAACACCGGGGAGCTGTTTTTT.

This sequence joins TRBV11-2 and TRBJ2-3; 10 nucleotides match TRBD2. Germline assignment: CDR1 SGHAT and CDR2 FQNNGV. The CDR3 spans 18 residues. Losses at the gene ends were 1 base for V and 0 bases for J; bases not matched to a gene: 7. The CDR3 nucleotides read TGTGCCAGCAGCTTAGCCGGTAGCGGGGGGCCTAGCACAGATACGCAGTATTTT. Protein product: CASSLAGSGGPSTDTQYF.

The chain has TRBV10-3 and TRBJ2-5; D remains ambiguous. Trimming pared 0 bases from V and 5 bases from J, leaving 4 bases between. Germline CDR1 is ENHRY and CDR2 is SYGVKD. The CDR3 loop spans 12 amino acids. As DNA, the CDR3 is TGTGCCATCAGTGAGTCGGAGGAGACCCAGTACTTC. Protein product: CAISESEETQYF.

This clone was recorded only once. The V gene is TRBV6-4, the J gene TRBJ2-2; a possible D gene is TRBD2 (5 bases). Trimming removed 6 bases at V and 5 bases at J, with 10 bases between. Germline V gene lookup returns CDR1 MRHNA and CDR2 SNTAGT. The CDR3 is 13 amino acids. The CDR3 DNA sequence: TGTGCCAGCAGCCCACGGGGAACCGGGGAGCTGTTTTTT. Its protein is CASSPRGTGELFF.

The chain is built from TRBV10-3 and TRBJ2-7; the D gene could be TRBD1 or TRBD2 (5 bases each). The length of the CDR3 is 13 residues. The V and J ends lost 8 bases and 5 bases respectively, with 16 bases between them. The V gene's germline CDR1 is ENHRY and CDR2 SYGVKD. The CDR3: CAIGGRDSHEQYF. CDR3 bases: TGTGCCATCGGGGGTAGAGACAGCCACGAGCAGTACTTC.

This clone appeared a few times. The chain joins TRBV27 to TRBJ2-7; the match to TRBD1 covers 8 bases. Germline V gene data show CDR1 as MNHEY and CDR2 as SMNVEV (reference sequence). V dropped 5 bases and J dropped 5; count of bases not matched to a gene: 8. This CDR3 is 14 amino acids long. In DNA, the CDR3 is TGTGCCAGCAGTGAAATGGACAGGGACCACGAGCAGTACTTC. It specifies CASSEMDRDHEQYF.